These 21 T cell receptor beta chains were sequenced from one sample in a study of blood T cell repertoires in COVID-19 (dated by TCRdb to about 2020). Libraries were made using the immunoSEQ multiplex PCR assay. TCRdb took over this immuneACCESS table, retaining in-frame rearrangements with V and J assigned. Such tables are incomplete; in checked studies, under half of the missing clones stem from an unresolved V gene, and the remainder is unexplained. This sample is represented by under 70,000 clones; around 90% of them were singletons. The ten top clones hold about 13% of the sample. Source material: peripheral blood. The receptors were gathered from a man between 60 and 70 years old with active COVID-19.

The V and J genes are TRBV6-5 and TRBJ2-1; D is possibly TRBD2 (5 bases). The CDR3 is 14 amino acids. V lost 8 bases, J lost 1 base, and 12 bases lay in between. Germline V lookup: CDR1 MNHEY, CDR2 SVGAGI. The CDR3 sequence: CASGARASYNEQFF. The CDR3 coding sequence is TGTGCCAGCGGCGCGCGGGCGTCCTACAATGAGCAGTTCTTC.

The V and J genes are TRBV10-3 and TRBJ2-4; 7 nucleotides agree with TRBD1. Germline V gene lookup returns CDR1 ENHRY and CDR2 SYGVKD. The CDR3 length is 14 residues. Trimming cost V 8 bases and J 6 bases; bases outside gene matches: 10. CDR3 loop: CAIRDQGVGNIQYF. The CDR3 region has the DNA TGTGCCATCCGCGATCAGGGGGTAGGAAACATTCAGTACTTC.

The chain links TRBV10-3 to TRBJ1-5, with D tentatively TRBD1 (6 bases). The CDR3 totals 18 residues. Germline V gives CDR1 ENHRY, CDR2 SYGVKD. V was clipped by 6 bases and J by 1 base, with 22 bases between them. The CDR3, as DNA: TGTGCCATCAGCGCCGCAGCGGGGGGCGCGGGAAGCAATCAGCCCCAGCATTTT. Residues: CAISAAAGGAGSNQPQHF.

The V gene is TRBV3-1 (or the pseudogene TRBV3-2), the J gene TRBJ1-2; D possibly corresponds to TRBD1 (5 bases). Germline V gives CDR1 LGHDT, CDR2 YNNKEL (reference sequence). Trimming shortened V by 4 bases and J by 4 bases, and 16 bases separated the two germline ends. The CDR3 consists of 15 residues. The CDR3 is CASSPVPGTLYGYTF. DNA for the CDR3: TGTGCCAGCAGCCCCGTCCCGGGGACTCTCTATGGCTACACCTTC.

The chain joins TRBV27 to TRBJ2-1; 9 nucleotides align to TRBD1. Per the germline V gene, CDR1 is MNHEY and CDR2 is SMNVEV (reference sequence). V lost 7 bases to trimming and J lost 9 bases; unmatched junction nucleotides: 7. This CDR3 is built from 13 residues. Here the CDR3 DNA reads TGTGCCAGCAATACCCCGGGACAGGGTGAGCAGTTCTTC. This sequence encodes CASNTPGQGEQFF.

This clone was detected once. The gene calls are TRBV7-5 and TRBJ2-1; no check of the table's D call, TRBD2, against the DNA was made. TRBV7-5 is shown as a pseudogene. This CDR3 spans 15 amino acids. In DNA form, the CDR3 reads TGTGCCAGAAGGCTAGCGGGGAGCTCCTACAATGAGCAGTTCTTC. It translates to CARRLAGSSYNEQFF.

The J gene is TRBJ2-7, the V gene TRBV7-2, with TRBD2 as a possible D gene (6 bases). The CDR3 has 14 residues. The germline CDR1 and CDR2 sequences are SGHTA and FQGNSA. V dropped 0 bases and J dropped 3 bases, with 9 bases sitting between them. CDR3 in amino acids: CASSLALGGYEQYF. CDR3 in DNA: TGTGCCAGCAGCTTAGCCCTGGGAGGCTACGAGCAGTACTTC.

J is TRBJ2-7 and V is TRBV29-1, with D possibly being TRBD2 (5 bases). This CDR3 spans 11 amino acids. Germline CDR1 is SQVTM and CDR2 is ANQGSEA. Trimming left V 4 bases short and J 6 bases short, with 10 bases between. CDR3 nucleotides: TGCAGCGTTGCAGGACGGGGCGAGCAGTACTTC. Protein: CSVAGRGEQYF.

This chain joins TRBV5-1 and TRBJ2-5; 14 bases agree with TRBD2. The CDR3 covers 16 residues. V lost 4 bases and J lost 3; bases outside the gene matches: 5. Germline V gene sequence: CDR1 SGHRS, CDR2 YFSETQ. The CDR3 region is CASSDGTSGGKETQYF. CDR3 coding DNA: TGCGCCAGCAGCGACGGGACTAGCGGGGGCAAAGAGACCCAGTACTTC.

The J gene is TRBJ2-1, the V gene TRBV6-2 or TRBV6-3, with 8 bases identical to TRBD2. This CDR3 is 18 amino acids long. Germline CDR1 is MNHEY and CDR2 is SVGEGT. V shed 1 base, J shed 0 bases, and the junction held 8 bases outside the gene matches. The CDR3 DNA follows: TGTGCCAGCAGTTACTTTAGCGGGGTGTTGAGCTCCTACAATGAGCAGTTCTTC. Residues: CASSYFSGVLSSYNEQFF.

The sample holds a few counts of this clone. This chain joins TRBV11-3 and TRBJ1-4, with 11 bases that match TRBD1. V trimming: 5 bases; J trimming: 4 bases; junction bases outside the gene matches: 6. CDR1 and CDR2 from the germline V gene are SGHNT and YENEEA. The CDR3 runs 16 residues. The CDR3 sequence is CASSGQGAQNNEKLFF. The CDR3 nucleotides are TGTGCCAGCAGCGGACAGGGGGCGCAAAATAATGAAAAACTGTTTTTT.

This clone was seen a few times. The chain employs TRBV6-2 or TRBV6-3 and TRBJ2-5; 12 bases agree with TRBD2. The CDR3 extends over 15 amino acids. Germline V gene data show CDR1 as MNHEY and CDR2 as SVGEGT. The J segment lost 4 bases and the V segment lost 0 bases, leaving 0 bases of the junction unmatched. The CDR3 nucleotides are TGTGCCAGCAGTTACTCGACTAGCGGGGGAGAGACCCAGTACTTC. Protein sequence: CASSYSTSGGETQYF.

The chain has TRBV28 and TRBJ1-5, with a possible D match to TRBD1 (5 bases). The CDR3 length is 15 residues. Trimming removed 6 bases from V and 0 bases from J, with 12 bases in between. Germline CDR1 reads MDHEN; CDR2 reads SYDVKM. The CDR3 region is CASRPGAYSNQPQHF. As DNA, the CDR3 is TGTGCCAGCAGACCTGGGGCCTATAGCAATCAGCCCCAGCATTTT.

V usage is TRBV13 and J usage is TRBJ2-3; D gene unclear. This CDR3 spans 14 amino acids. Per germline, CDR1 PRHDT and CDR2 FYEKMQ (reference sequence). V was clipped by 5 bases and J by 3 bases, with 12 bases between them. Here the CDR3 DNA reads TGTGCCAGCAGCCTTTTTTTCCCGACAGATACGCAGTATTTT. Translation gives CASSLFFPTDTQYF.

The CDR3, as DNA: TGCGCCAGCAGCTTGGTACAGGGCACCGGGGAGCTGTTTTTT. Residues: CASSLVQGTGELFF. The chain uses TRBV5-1 and TRBJ2-2, with D maybe TRBD1 (6 bases). There are 14 residues in the CDR3. The V end was cut by 0 bases, the J end by 4 bases, with 7 bases between. Germline V CDR1 and CDR2: SGHRS, YFSETQ.

The rearrangement joins TRBV5-1 to TRBJ1-1; perhaps TRBD1 as D (6 bases). The CDR3 is 14 amino acids. Trimming left V 4 bases short and J 1 base short, with 11 bases between. Germline CDR1 reads SGHRS; CDR2 reads YFSETQ. CDR3 loop: CASSASQGNTEAFF. CDR3 coding DNA: TGCGCCAGCAGCGCATCACAGGGGAACACTGAAGCTTTCTTT.

V usage is TRBV29-1 and J usage is TRBJ2-1; D not resolved. The ends were cut back, 6 bases at V and 5 bases at J, with 17 bases in the middle. The CDR3 is made up of 14 amino acids. CDR1 is SQVTM, CDR2 ANQGSEA, per germline. The CDR3 is CSVSYTTLNNEQFF. The CDR3, as DNA: TGCAGCGTCTCATACACTACCTTGAACAATGAGCAGTTCTTC.

The chain uses TRBV28 and TRBJ2-1; 8 positions agree with TRBD1. V lost 6 bases, J lost 4 bases, and 5 bases stayed unmatched. Germline CDR1 MDHEN, CDR2 SYDVKM. This CDR3 region has 14 residues. CDR3 nucleotides: TGTGCCAGCAGGTCCAGGGGGCTATACAATGAGCAGTTCTTC. As protein: CASRSRGLYNEQFF.

Written as DNA, the CDR3 is TGTGCCAGCAGCCCAAACAGGGGGGCAACTGGAAACACCATATATTTT. This gives the protein CASSPNRGATGNTIYF. V gene TRBV7-9 combines with J gene TRBJ1-3, with TRBD1 matching over 8 bases. Trimming removed 5 bases from V and 2 bases from J; junction bases left unmatched: 8. CDR3 length equals 16 residues. CDR1 and CDR2 from the germline V gene are SEHNR and FQNEAQ (reference sequence).

There are a few counts of this clone. The chain joins TRBV28 to TRBJ1-1; no definite D call. The CDR3 totals 12 residues. V dropped 3 bases and J dropped 5 bases, with 7 bases sitting between them. Germline-derived CDR1 and CDR2 are MDHEN and SYDVKM. The CDR3 nucleotides are TGTGCCAGCAGTTTTTCTGTGACTGAAGCTTTCTTT. This translates into CASSFSVTEAFF.

The rearrangement joins TRBV28 to TRBJ1-6; 11 nucleotides match TRBD1. CDR3 size: 15 residues. CDR1 MDHEN and CDR2 SYDVKM come from the germline V gene. The J segment lost 8 bases and the V segment lost 2 bases, leaving 2 bases of the junction unmatched. CDR3 sequence (DNA): TGTGCCAGCAGTTTAACGGACAGGGGGCATTCACCCCTCCACTTT. Translation gives CASSLTDRGHSPLHF.